Below are 18 T cell receptor beta chains sequenced from a single sample in a study of T cell repertoires in cytomegalovirus infection. No cognate antigen is known for these TCRs. TCRdb re-derived calls from the reads in MiXCR, one entry per CDR3 protein. The repertoire holds some 920,000 distinct CDR3 sequences, with approximately 32% as singletons. The specimen comprised cultured CD8+ T cells from PBMCs, sampled from culture after CMV antigen stimulation. The receptors here all came from a human donor in good health (CMV status not recorded). Some clones in this sample may be carry-over from other donors' samples.

The chain uses TRBV10-3 and TRBJ2-5; 7 nucleotides match TRBD2. Germline loops: CDR1 ENHRY, CDR2 SYGVKD. After removal of 3 bases from V and 3 bases from J, the junction contained 7 bases not matched to a gene. The CDR3 runs to 15 residues. CDR3: CAISEGGSGEETQYF. The DNA of the CDR3 is TGTGCCATCAGTGAAGGCGGGAGTGGAGAAGAGACCCAGTACTTC.

The CDR3 region has the DNA TGTGCCAGCAGCTTAGACCACGGGATCTCTGGGGCCAACGTCCTGACTTTC. This gives the protein CASSLDHGISGANVLTF. The chain links TRBV11-2 to TRBJ2-6, with D possibly being TRBD2 (5 bases). Trimming took 0 bases from V and 0 from J, leaving 9 bases between them. This CDR3 spans 17 amino acids. Germline V lookup: CDR1 SGHAT, CDR2 FQNNGV.

This clonotype came up a few times. The gene calls are TRBV6-2 or TRBV6-3 and TRBJ2-1; 7 bases are a match to TRBD2. Unmatched junction bases numbered 2, after V lost 2 bases and J lost 4 bases. The CDR3 consists of 14 residues. Germline V gene lookup returns CDR1 MNHEY and CDR2 SVGEGT. In DNA, the CDR3 is TGTGCCAGCAGTTACGACGGGGGGTACAATGAGCAGTTCTTC. Translating gives CASSYDGGYNEQFF.

This chain's CDR3 is CASSSLGQGGEQFF. The CDR3 nucleotides are TGTGCCAGCAGCTCCTTGGGACAGGGAGGTGAGCAGTTCTTC. The chain carries TRBV7-4 and TRBJ2-1; 9 bases are a match to TRBD1. Germline V gives CDR1 SGHVT, CDR2 SQSDAQ. V shed 4 bases, J shed 9 bases, and the junction held 7 bases outside the gene matches. CDR3 length equals 14 residues. The full variable domain, with the rest looked up from reference TRBV7-4 and TRBJ2-1, is GAGVSQSPRYKVAKRGRDVALRCDSISGHVTLYWYRQTLGQGSEVLTYSQSDAQRDKSGRPSGRFSAERPERSVSTLKIQRTEQGDSAVYLCASSSLGQGGEQFFGPGTRLTVL.

This clonotype was picked up many times. The gene calls are TRBV12-3 or TRBV12-4 and TRBJ2-5; a weak D match, TRBD2 (5 bases). CDR3 size: 12 residues. V was trimmed by 6 bases and J by 4 bases, leaving 9 bases between them. CDR3 in amino acids: CASSFEGETQYF. The CDR3 DNA reads TGTGCCAGCAGCTTTGAGGGAGAGACCCAGTACTTC.

V is TRBV2 and J is TRBJ1-1, with a tentative D call TRBD1 (6 bases). V shed 8 bases and J shed 2 bases, with 21 bases lying between them. The CDR3 has 16 residues. Germline loops: CDR1 SNHLY, CDR2 FYNNEI. The CDR3 reads CASVSGAGGLNTEAFF. The CDR3 DNA sequence: TGTGCCAGCGTCTCAGGTGCGGGGGGCCTCAACACTGAAGCTTTCTTT. Using reference TRBV2 and TRBJ1-1 for the parts outside the CDR3, the full variable domain is EPEVTQTPSHQVTQMGQEVILRCVPISNHLYFYWYRQILGQKVEFLVSFYNNEISEKSEIFDDQFSVERPDGSNFTLKIRSTKLEDSAMYFCASVSGAGGLNTEAFFGQGTRLTVV.

This clonotype was observed at least ten times. The V call is TRBV7-2, the J call TRBJ2-7; D remains unclear. Germline CDR1 is SGHTA and CDR2 is FQGNSA. The CDR3 totals 10 residues. CDR3 sequence (DNA): TGTGCCAGCAGCCGCAAGGCCCCAGCGGTC. Amino acids: CASSRKAPAV.

This clonotype was detected only a few times. The junction departs from germline at one end; a sequencing error may be responsible. The rearrangement links TRBV28 to TRBJ2-7; 10 bases line up with TRBD2. The CDR3 has 15 amino acids. Germline lookup yields CDR1 MDHEN and CDR2 SYDVKM. The CDR3 reads CASSLLSGIAGGLNF. CDR3 coding DNA: TGTGCCAGCAGTTTATTATCAGGCATAGCGGGGGGACTAAACTTC.

This chain joins TRBV2 and TRBJ2-1; D call uncertain. V was cut by 8 bases and J by 8 bases, with 7 bases left in between. Per germline, CDR1 SNHLY and CDR2 FYNNEI. This CDR3 comprises 10 residues. CDR3 coding DNA: TGTGCCAGCTATAGTCATGAGCAGTTCTTC. Translation gives CASYSHEQFF.

J is TRBJ2-5 and V is TRBV6-6; D uncertain. CDR1 and CDR2 from the germline V gene are MNHNY and SVGAGI (reference sequence). V was cut by 3 bases and J by 3 bases, with 8 bases left in between. This CDR3 is 13 amino acids long. The CDR3 DNA reads TGTGCCAGCAGTTATTTTAGAAAAGAGACCCAGTACTTC. This sequence encodes CASSYFRKETQYF.

CDR3 loop: CASSPGTVSTEAFF. In DNA form, the CDR3 reads TGTGCCAGCAGCCCTGGGACAGTGAGCACTGAAGCTTTCTTT. This chain links TRBV7-6 with TRBJ1-1, with 7 bases aligning to TRBD1. The germline gives CDR1 SGHVS, CDR2 FNYEAQ. The CDR3 consists of 14 residues. The J segment lost 4 bases and the V segment lost 5 bases, leaving 7 bases of the junction unmatched.

This clonotype was counted between two and nine times. The chain links TRBV7-6 to TRBJ2-5; 8 bases are shared with TRBD1. CDR1 is SGHVS and CDR2 is FNYEAQ in the germline V gene. Trimming at V came to 4 bases and at J to 1 base, leaving 2 bases not matched to a gene. This CDR3 is 14 amino acids long. CDR3 sequence reads: CASSWTGPQETQYF. The CDR3 bases are TGTGCCAGCAGCTGGACAGGGCCCCAAGAGACCCAGTACTTC. Based on the CDR3 plus reference TRBV7-6 and TRBJ2-5, the full variable domain is GAGVSQSPRYKVTKRGQDVALRCDPISGHVSLYWYRQALGQGPEFLTYFNYEAQQDKSGLPNDRFSAERPEGSISTLTIQRTEQRDSAMYRCASSWTGPQETQYFGPGTRLLVL.

The rearrangement links TRBV6-1 to TRBJ2-7; TRBD2 is a possible D gene (5 bases). V was pared by 7 bases and J by 3 bases, with 13 bases between. CDR1 MNHNS and CDR2 SASEGT come from the germline V gene. The CDR3 has 13 amino acids. This CDR3 is CASKGLGSYEQYV. In nucleotides, the CDR3 is TGTGCCAGCAAAGGTTTAGGGAGCTACGAGCAGTACGTC.

V usage is TRBV27 and J usage is TRBJ2-3; no definite D call. The germline V gene has CDR1 MNHEY and CDR2 SMNVEV (reference sequence). The CDR3 contains 14 residues. Trimming took off 5 bases at V and 5 bases at J, with 14 bases between the two ends. CDR3 DNA: TGTGCCAGCAGTCCAACCTTAGGCTTAGATACGCAGTATTTT. Residues: CASSPTLGLDTQYF.

The chain carries TRBV7-9 and TRBJ2-7; TRBD1 might be the D (6 bases). The CDR3 runs 13 residues. Between the trimmed V and J ends, which lost 5 bases and 2 bases, there was a span of 10 bases. CDR1 is SEHNR and CDR2 is FQNEAQ in the germline V gene (reference sequence). The DNA for the CDR3 is TGTGCCAGCAGCCAGGGGATTACCTACGAGCAGTACGTC. This gives the protein CASSQGITYEQYV.

The chain is built from TRBV27 and TRBJ1-5; the D gene is possibly TRBD1 (5 bases). This CDR3 has 13 amino acids. Germline CDR1 reads MNHEY; CDR2 reads SMNVEV (reference sequence). Trimming shortened V by 4 bases and J by 4 bases, and 8 bases separated the two germline ends. The DNA of the CDR3 is TGTGCCAGCAGTTGGGGGGAAAATCAGCCCCAGCATTTT. Its translation: CASSWGENQPQHF.

The genes are TRBV7-8 and TRBJ2-1, with 7 bases that match TRBD1. Germline V CDR1 and CDR2: SGHVS, FQNEAQ. The J segment lost 6 bases and the V segment lost 4 bases, leaving 6 bases of the junction unmatched. CDR3 length: 14 amino acids. This chain's CDR3 is CASSSGTARNEQFF. The CDR3 coding sequence is TGTGCCAGCAGCTCCGGGACAGCCCGCAATGAGCAGTTCTTC. The full variable domain, its missing parts supplied by reference TRBV7-8 and TRBJ2-1, is GAGVSQSPRYKVAKRGQDVALRCDPISGHVSLFWYQQALGQGPEFLTYFQNEAQLDKSGLPSDRFFAERPEGSVSTLKIQRTQQEDSAVYLCASSSGTARNEQFFGPGTRLTVL.

The V gene is TRBV27, the J gene TRBJ1-4, with TRBD1 identical over 9 bases. CDR1 MNHEY and CDR2 SMNVEV come from the germline V gene (reference sequence). The CDR3 is 16 residues long. Trimming took 1 base from V and 8 from J; bases not matched to a gene: 8. The CDR3 nucleotides are TGTGCCAGCAGTTTATATGGGGGGGACAGGGAAGAAAAACTGTTTTTT. Encoded protein: CASSLYGGDREEKLFF.